This note documents a single T cell receptor (beta chain) sequence. This sample is drawn from a study of OX40 agonist ivuxolimab in advanced cancers. The germline V gene has CDR1 SQVTM and CDR2 ANQGSEA. This CDR3 has 12 amino acids. The V end was cut by 4 bases, the J end by 7 bases, with 10 bases between. TCRdb's copy holds only in-frame clones and misses some; the assay was immunoSEQ multiplex PCR. The sample contains around 100,000 clones, around 90% of which appear only once. Source: CD4+ or CD8+ T cells sorted from blood, taken in a trial of the OX40 agonist ivuxolimab. This TCR came from an adult with an advanced solid tumor such as melanoma, head and neck, liver or kidney cancer. This chain connects TRBV29-1 to TRBJ2-2; D is possibly TRBD2 (5 bases). CDR3 sequence (DNA): TGCAGCGTTGGCGGGTCTGGCGGGGAGCTGTTTTTT. This codes for CSVGGSGGELFF.